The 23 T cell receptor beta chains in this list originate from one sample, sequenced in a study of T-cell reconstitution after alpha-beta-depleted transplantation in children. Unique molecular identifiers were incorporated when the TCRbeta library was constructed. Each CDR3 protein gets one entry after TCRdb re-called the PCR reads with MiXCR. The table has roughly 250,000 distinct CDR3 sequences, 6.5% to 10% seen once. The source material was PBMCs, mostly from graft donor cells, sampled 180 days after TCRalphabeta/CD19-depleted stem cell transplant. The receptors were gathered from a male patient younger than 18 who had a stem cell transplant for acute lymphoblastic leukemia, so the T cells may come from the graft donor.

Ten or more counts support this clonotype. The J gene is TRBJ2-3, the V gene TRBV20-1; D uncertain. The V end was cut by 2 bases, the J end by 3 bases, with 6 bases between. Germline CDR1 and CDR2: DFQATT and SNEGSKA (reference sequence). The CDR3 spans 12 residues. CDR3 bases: TGCAGTGCTAGAAACCCGACAGATACGCAGTATTTT. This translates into CSARNPTDTQYF.

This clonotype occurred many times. As DNA, the CDR3 is TGCGCCAGCAGCCGGACAGGGAATGACTATGGCTACACCTTC. It translates to CASSRTGNDYGYTF. The chain has TRBV5-1 and TRBJ1-2, with TRBD1 matching 8 bases. Germline CDR1 and CDR2: SGHRS and YFSETQ. Losses at the gene ends were 4 bases for V and 3 bases for J; bases not matched to a gene: 5. The CDR3 has 14 residues.

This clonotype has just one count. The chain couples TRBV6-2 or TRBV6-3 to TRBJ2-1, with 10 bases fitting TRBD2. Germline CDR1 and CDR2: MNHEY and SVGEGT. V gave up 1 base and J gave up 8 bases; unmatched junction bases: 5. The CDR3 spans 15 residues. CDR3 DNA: TGTGCCAGCAGTTACTTCGTAGCGGGGGGCGATGAGCAGTTCTTC. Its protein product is CASSYFVAGGDEQFF.

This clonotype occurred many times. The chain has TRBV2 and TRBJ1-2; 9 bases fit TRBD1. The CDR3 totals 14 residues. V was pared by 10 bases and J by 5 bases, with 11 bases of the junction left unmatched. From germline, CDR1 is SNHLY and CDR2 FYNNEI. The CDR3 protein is CATNRDRDGYGYTF. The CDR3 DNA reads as TGTGCCACCAACCGGGACAGGGATGGATATGGCTACACCTTC.

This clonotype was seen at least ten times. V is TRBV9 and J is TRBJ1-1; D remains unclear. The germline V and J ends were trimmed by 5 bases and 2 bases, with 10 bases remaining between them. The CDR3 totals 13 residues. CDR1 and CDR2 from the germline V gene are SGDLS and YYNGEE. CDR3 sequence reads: CASSLTANTEAFF. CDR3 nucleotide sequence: TGTGCCAGCAGTCTAACAGCTAACACTGAAGCTTTCTTT. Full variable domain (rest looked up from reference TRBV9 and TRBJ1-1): DSGVTQTPKHLITATGQRVTLRCSPRSGDLSVYWYQQSLDQGLQFLIQYYNGEERAKGNILERFSAQQFPDLHSELNLSSLELGDSALYFCASSLTANTEAFFGQGTRLTVV.

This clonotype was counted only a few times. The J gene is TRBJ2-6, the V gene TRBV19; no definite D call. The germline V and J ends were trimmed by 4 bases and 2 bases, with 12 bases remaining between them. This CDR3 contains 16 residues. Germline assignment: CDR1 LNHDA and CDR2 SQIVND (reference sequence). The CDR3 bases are TGTGCCAGTAGTAGAGAAGCGCTGACTGGGGCCAACGTCCTGACTTTC. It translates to CASSREALTGANVLTF.

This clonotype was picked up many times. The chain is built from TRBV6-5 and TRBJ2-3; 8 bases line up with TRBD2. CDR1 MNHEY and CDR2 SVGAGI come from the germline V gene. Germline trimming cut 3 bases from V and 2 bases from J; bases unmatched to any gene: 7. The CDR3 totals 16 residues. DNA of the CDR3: TGTGCCAGCAGTTATGGGCTGCGGGGGGCCACAGATACGCAGTATTTT. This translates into CASSYGLRGATDTQYF.

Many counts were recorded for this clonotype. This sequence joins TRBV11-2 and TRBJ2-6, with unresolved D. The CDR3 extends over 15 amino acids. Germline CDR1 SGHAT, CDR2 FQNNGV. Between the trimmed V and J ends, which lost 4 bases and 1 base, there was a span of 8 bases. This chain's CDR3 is CASSSRSSGANVLTF. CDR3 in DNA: TGTGCCAGCAGCTCCCGATCATCTGGGGCCAACGTCCTGACTTTC.

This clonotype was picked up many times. CDR3 nucleotides: TGTGCCAGCAGCTTAGCGCAGGGATCACGCACTGAAGCTTTCTTT. Its translation: CASSLAQGSRTEAFF. The genes are TRBV7-9 and TRBJ1-1, with D possibly matching TRBD1 (5 bases). The CDR3 covers 15 residues. The V and J ends lost 0 bases and 4 bases respectively, with 12 bases between them. The germline gives CDR1 SEHNR, CDR2 FQNEAQ (reference sequence).

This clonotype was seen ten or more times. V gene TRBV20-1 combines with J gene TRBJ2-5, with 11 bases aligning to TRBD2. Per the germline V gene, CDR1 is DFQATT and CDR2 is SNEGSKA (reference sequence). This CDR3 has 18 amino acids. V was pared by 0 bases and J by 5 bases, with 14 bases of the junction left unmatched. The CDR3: CSARDPTSGGLARETQYF. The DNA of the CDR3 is TGCAGTGCTAGAGATCCCACTAGCGGGGGCCTGGCTCGGGAGACCCAGTACTTC.

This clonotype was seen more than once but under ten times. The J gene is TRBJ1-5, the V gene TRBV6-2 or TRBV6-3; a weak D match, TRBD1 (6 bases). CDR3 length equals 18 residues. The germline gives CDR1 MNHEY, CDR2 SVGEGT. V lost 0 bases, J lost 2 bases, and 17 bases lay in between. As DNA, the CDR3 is TGTGCCAGCAGTTACTCTATAGAACAGGGATATGGCAATCAGCCCCAGCATTTT. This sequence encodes CASSYSIEQGYGNQPQHF.

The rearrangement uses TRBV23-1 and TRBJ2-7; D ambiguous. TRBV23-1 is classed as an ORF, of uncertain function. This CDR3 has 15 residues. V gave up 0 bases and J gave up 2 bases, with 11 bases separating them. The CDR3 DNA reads TGCGCCAGCAGTCAATCAGGGCGGAGTCCCTACGAGCAGTACTTC. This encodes CASSQSGRSPYEQYF.

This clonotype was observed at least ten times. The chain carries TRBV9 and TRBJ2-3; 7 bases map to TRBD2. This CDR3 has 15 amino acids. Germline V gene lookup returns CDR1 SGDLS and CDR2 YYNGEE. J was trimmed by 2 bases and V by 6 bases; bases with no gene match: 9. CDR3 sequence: CASTTRGVPTDTQYF. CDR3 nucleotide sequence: TGTGCCAGCACCACCCGGGGGGTCCCCACAGATACGCAGTATTTT.

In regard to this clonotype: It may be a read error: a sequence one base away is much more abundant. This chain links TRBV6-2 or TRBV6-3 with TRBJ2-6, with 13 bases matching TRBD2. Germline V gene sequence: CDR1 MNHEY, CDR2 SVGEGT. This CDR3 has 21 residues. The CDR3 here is CASSPDPGTSGVGSGPNVLTF. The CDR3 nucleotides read TGTGCCAGCAGTCCCGACCCCGGGACTAGCGGGGTGGGTTCTGGGCCCAACGTCCTGACTTTC.

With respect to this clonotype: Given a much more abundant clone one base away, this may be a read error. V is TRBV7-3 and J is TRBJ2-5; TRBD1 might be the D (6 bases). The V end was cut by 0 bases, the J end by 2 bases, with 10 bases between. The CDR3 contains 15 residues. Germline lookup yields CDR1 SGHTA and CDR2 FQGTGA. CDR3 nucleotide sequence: TGTGCCAGCAGCTTAACTGGCAGGGGACAAGAGACCCAGTACTTC. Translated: CASSLTGRGQETQYF. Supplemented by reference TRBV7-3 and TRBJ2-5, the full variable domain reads GAGVSQTPSNKVTEKGKYVELRCDPISGHTALYWYRQSLGQGPEFLIYFQGTGAADDSGLPNDRFFAVRPEGSVSTLKIQRTERGDSAVYLCASSLTGRGQETQYFGPGTRLLVL.

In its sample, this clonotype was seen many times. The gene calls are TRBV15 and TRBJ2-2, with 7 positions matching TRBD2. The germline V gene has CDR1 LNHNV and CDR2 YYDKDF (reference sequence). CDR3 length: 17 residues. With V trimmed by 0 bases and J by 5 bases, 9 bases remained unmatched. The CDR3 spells CATSREGRGPGTGELFF. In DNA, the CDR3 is TGTGCCACCAGCAGAGAGGGGAGGGGCCCCGGTACCGGGGAGCTGTTTTTT.

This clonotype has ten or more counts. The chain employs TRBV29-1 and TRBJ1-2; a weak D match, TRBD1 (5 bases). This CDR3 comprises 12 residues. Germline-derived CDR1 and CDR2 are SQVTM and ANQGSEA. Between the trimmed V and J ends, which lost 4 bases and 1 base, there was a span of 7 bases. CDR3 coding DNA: TGCAGCGTTGGCGACAGTAACTATGGCTACACCTTC. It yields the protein CSVGDSNYGYTF.

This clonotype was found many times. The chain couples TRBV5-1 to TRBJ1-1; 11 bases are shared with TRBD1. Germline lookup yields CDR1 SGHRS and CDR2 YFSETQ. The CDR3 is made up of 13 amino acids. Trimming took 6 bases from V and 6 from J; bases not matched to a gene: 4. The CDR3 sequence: CASKDRGHAEAFF. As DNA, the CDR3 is TGCGCCAGCAAGGACAGGGGGCACGCTGAAGCTTTCTTT.

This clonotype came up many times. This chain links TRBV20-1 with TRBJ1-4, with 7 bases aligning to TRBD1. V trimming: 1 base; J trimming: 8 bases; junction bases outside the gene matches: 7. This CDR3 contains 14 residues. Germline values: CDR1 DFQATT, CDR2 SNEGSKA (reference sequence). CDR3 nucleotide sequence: TGCAGTGCTAGAGGACAGGGCCTAAGGGAAAAACTGTTTTTT. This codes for CSARGQGLREKLFF.

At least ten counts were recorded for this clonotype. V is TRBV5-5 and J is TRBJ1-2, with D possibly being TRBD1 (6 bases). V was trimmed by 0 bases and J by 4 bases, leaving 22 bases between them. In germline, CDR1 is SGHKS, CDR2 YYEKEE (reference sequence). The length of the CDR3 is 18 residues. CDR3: CASSLAPDSRGVGYGYTF. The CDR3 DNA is TGTGCCAGCAGCTTGGCCCCGGACAGCCGAGGGGTAGGCTATGGCTACACCTTC.

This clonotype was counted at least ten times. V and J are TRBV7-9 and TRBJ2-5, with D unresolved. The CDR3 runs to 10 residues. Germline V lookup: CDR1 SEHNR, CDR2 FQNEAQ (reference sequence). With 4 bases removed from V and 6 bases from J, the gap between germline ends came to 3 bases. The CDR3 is CASSSQTQYF. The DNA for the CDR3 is TGTGCCAGCAGCTCACAGACCCAGTACTTC.

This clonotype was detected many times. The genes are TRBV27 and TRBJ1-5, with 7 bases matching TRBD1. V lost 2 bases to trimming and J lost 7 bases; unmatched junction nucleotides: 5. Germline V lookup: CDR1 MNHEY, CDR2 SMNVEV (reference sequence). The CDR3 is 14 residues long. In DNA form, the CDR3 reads TGTGCCAGCAGTTTAAGACAGGGAAGCCAGCCCCAGCATTTT. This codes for CASSLRQGSQPQHF.

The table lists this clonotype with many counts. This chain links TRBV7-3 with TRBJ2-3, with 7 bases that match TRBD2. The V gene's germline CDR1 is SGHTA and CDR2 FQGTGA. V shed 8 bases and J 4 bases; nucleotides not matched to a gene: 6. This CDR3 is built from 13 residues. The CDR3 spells CASGGGEADTQYF. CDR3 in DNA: TGTGCCAGCGGGGGAGGGGAGGCAGATACGCAGTATTTT. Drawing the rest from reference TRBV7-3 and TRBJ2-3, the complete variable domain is GAGVSQTPSNKVTEKGKYVELRCDPISGHTALYWYRQSLGQGPEFLIYFQGTGAADDSGLPNDRFFAVRPEGSVSTLKIQRTERGDSAVYLCASGGGEADTQYFGPGTRLTVL.